This T cell receptor beta chain came from a study of CD8+CD57+ T cells in acquired aplastic anemia. Study-wide background: An average of about 9.8 million reads for CD4+ cells was obtained from healthy donors.

According to the study, genomic DNA was the template for TCR beta VDJ and CDR3 profiling. TCRdb called the reads again in MiXCR, with one record for every CDR3 protein. There are hundreds of thousands of distinct CDR3 sequences in the sample; just under 70% occur only once, and 4% lies in the top ten. The V end lost 7 bases, the J end lost 5 bases, and 19 bases lay between the germline ends. The germline V gene encodes CDR1 LNHDA and CDR2 SQIVND (reference sequence). The CDR3 has 15 amino acids. The receptor was isolated from a human donor in good health, serving as a control. Sequenced sample: sorted CD4+, CD8+, or CD8+CD57+ T cells (not recorded which) from PBMCs. The V and J genes are TRBV19 and TRBJ2-3; TRBD2 might be the D (5 bases). CDR3 in amino acids: CASMVGGLVKDTQYF. The CDR3, as DNA: TGTGCCAGTATGGTAGGAGGACTCGTCAAAGATACGCAGTATTTT.